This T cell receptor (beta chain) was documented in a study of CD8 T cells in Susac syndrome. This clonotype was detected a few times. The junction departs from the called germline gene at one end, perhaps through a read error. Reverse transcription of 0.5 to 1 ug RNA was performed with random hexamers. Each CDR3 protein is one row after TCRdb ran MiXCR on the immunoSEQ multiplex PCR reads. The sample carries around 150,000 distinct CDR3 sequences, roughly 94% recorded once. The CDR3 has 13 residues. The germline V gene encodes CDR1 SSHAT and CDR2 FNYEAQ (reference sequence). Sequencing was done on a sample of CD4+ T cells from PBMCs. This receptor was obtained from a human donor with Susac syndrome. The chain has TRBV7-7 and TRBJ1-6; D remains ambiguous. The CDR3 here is CASSLGYNSPLHF. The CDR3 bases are TGTGCTAGCAGCTTAGGGTATAATTCACCCCTCCACTTT.